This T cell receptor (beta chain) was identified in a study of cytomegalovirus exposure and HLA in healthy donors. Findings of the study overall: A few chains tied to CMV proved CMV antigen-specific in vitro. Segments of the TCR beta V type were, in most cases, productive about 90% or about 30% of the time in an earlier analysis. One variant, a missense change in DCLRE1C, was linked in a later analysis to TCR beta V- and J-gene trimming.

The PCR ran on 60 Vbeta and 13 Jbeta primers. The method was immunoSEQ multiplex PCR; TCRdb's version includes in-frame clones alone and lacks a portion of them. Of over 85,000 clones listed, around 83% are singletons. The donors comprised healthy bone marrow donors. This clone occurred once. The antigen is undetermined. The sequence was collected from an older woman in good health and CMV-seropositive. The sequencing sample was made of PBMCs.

The CDR3 loop is CASSVDHSLEPQHF. The CDR3, as DNA: TGTGCCAGCAGCGTAGATCACAGCTTAGAGCCCCAGCATTTT. V is TRBV9 and J is TRBJ1-5; D gene unclear. CDR3 size: 14 residues. Germline V gene sequence: CDR1 SGDLS, CDR2 YYNGEE. V lost 0 bases, J lost 8 bases, and 12 bases lay in between.